What follows are 9 T cell receptor beta chains derived from one specimen sequenced in a study of control samples from healthy donors and cancer patients (dated by TCRdb to the early 2020s). Libraries were built with the immunoSEQ multiplex PCR assay. TCRdb mirrors the immuneACCESS table, restricted to in-frame sequences. Some clones are absent from its copies; in checked studies, under half trace to an unresolved V gene, and the reason for the others is unknown. This sample holds 120,000 or so clones; about 87% were observed only once. The ten largest make up approximately 2.9% of the sample. Sequencing used blood. The receptors come from a man aged 55 to 69 in good health.

The chain uses TRBV28 and TRBJ1-6; D is unclear. The ends were cut back, 7 bases at V and 10 bases at J, with 11 bases in the middle. CDR1 is MDHEN, CDR2 SYDVKM, per germline. The CDR3 has 12 residues. In nucleotides, the CDR3 is TGTGCCAGCAAATACCTGAACTCACCCCTCCACTTT. As protein: CASKYLNSPLHF.

J is TRBJ2-1 and V is TRBV7-2; TRBD1 might be the D (6 bases). Germline V gene sequence: CDR1 SGHTA, CDR2 FQGNSA. This CDR3 is built from 15 residues. Trimming left V 1 base short and J 0 bases short, with 7 bases between. CDR3 sequence reads: CASSLEQGSYNEQFF. CDR3 coding DNA: TGTGCCAGCAGCTTAGAACAGGGCTCCTACAATGAGCAGTTCTTC.

The chain links TRBV25-1 to TRBJ1-5; maybe TRBD1 (5 bases). Germline CDR1 reads MGHDK; CDR2 reads SYGVNS. Trimming cost V 1 base and J 3 bases, with 10 bases left between them. The CDR3 loop spans 15 amino acids. CDR3 sequence reads: CASSEWGGDNQPQHF. CDR3 DNA: TGTGCCAGCAGTGAATGGGGCGGGGACAATCAGCCCCAGCATTTT.

DNA for the CDR3: TGTGCCAGCTGCTCGATCGGACTAGCGGGGGATACGCAGTATTTT. Amino acid sequence: CASCSIGLAGDTQYF. The V call is TRBV2, the J call TRBJ2-3; 12 bases align to TRBD2. The length of the CDR3 is 15 residues. Germline assignment: CDR1 SNHLY and CDR2 FYNNEI. The V and J ends lost 8 bases and 6 bases, in that order; junction bases with no gene match: 9.

This clone occurred once. This sequence joins TRBV6-5 and TRBJ1-6; the match to TRBD1 covers 7 bases. The ends lost 6 bases at V and 6 bases at J; junction bases unmatched: 8. This CDR3 is 15 amino acids long. Germline values: CDR1 MNHEY, CDR2 SVGAGI. The CDR3 loop reads CASRHRTGSNSPLHF. The CDR3 region has the DNA TGTGCCAGCAGACACAGGACAGGATCTAATTCACCCCTCCACTTT.

The chain employs TRBV2 and TRBJ1-5, with TRBD1 as a possible D gene (6 bases). Germline V gene sequence: CDR1 SNHLY, CDR2 FYNNEI. The CDR3 length is 13 residues. The V end lost 4 bases, the J end lost 5 bases, and 9 bases lay between the germline ends. The CDR3 here is CASSGTVYQPQHF. The CDR3 DNA sequence: TGTGCCAGCAGTGGGACAGTTTATCAGCCCCAGCATTTT.

The chain employs TRBV5-1 and TRBJ1-3, with D possibly TRBD1 on 6 matching bases. V shed 4 bases and J shed 0 bases, with 11 bases lying between them. This CDR3 contains 15 residues. Germline CDR1 SGHRS, CDR2 YFSETQ. CDR3 in DNA: TGCGCCAGCAGCCCCCGGGACAACTCTGGAAACACCATATATTTT. Translation gives CASSPRDNSGNTIYF.

A note on this clone: This specimen includes other DNA sequences encoding the same CDR3. CDR3: CASSPRGQGDNQPQHF. The CDR3 nucleotides read TGTGCCAGCAGTCCCCGCGGACAGGGGGACAATCAGCCCCAGCATTTT. This rearrangement joins TRBV28 to TRBJ1-5, with 10 bases identical to TRBD1. With V trimmed by 5 bases and J by 3 bases, 7 bases remained unmatched. CDR1 is MDHEN, CDR2 SYDVKM, per germline. The CDR3 extends over 16 amino acids.

The rearrangement joins TRBV7-2 to TRBJ1-2; D unclear. V dropped 1 base and J dropped 0 bases, with 6 bases sitting between them. Germline assignment: CDR1 SGHTA and CDR2 FQGNSA. The CDR3 consists of 14 residues. The CDR3 loop reads CASSLGEANYGYTF. Here the CDR3 DNA reads TGTGCCAGCAGCTTAGGTGAAGCTAACTATGGCTACACCTTC. The complete variable domain, with remaining parts taken from reference TRBV7-2 and TRBJ1-2, reads GAGVSQSPSNKVTEKGKDVELRCDPISGHTALYWYRQSLGQGLEFLIYFQGNSAPDKSGLPSDRFSAERTGGSVSTLTIQRTQQEDSAVYLCASSLGEANYGYTFGSGTRLTVV.